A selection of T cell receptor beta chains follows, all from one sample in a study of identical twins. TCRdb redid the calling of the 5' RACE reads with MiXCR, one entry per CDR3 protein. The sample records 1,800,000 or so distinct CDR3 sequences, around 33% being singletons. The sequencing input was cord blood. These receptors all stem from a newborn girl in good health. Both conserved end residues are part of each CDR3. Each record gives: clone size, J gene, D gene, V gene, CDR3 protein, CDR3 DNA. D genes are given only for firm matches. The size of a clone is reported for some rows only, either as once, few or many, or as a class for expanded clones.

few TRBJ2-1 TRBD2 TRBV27 CASSFKGTSRIESGQFF TGTGCCAGCAGTTTTAAGGGGACTAGCCGAATTGAGTCGGGGCAGTTCTTC
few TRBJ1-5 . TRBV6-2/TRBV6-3 CASSYLTGYSNQPQHF TGTGCCAGCAGTTACCTGACAGGTTATAGCAATCAGCCCCAGCATTTT
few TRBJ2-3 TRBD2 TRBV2 CASSWTSGSDTQYF TGTGCCAGCAGTTGGACTAGCGGGAGTGATACGCAGTATTTT
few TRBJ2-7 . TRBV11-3 CASKEVYYEQYF TGTGCCAGCAAAGAGGTTTACTACGAGCAGTACTTC
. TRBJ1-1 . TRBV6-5 CASSYETENTEAFF TGTGCCAGCAGTTACGAGACAGAGAACACTGAAGCTTTCTTT
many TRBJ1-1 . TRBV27 CASSLSVNTEAFF TGTGCCAGCAGTTTATCGGTGAACACTGAAGCTTTCTTT
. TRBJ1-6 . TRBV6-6 CASRAQTDNSPPHF TGTGCCAGCAGGGCACAGACGGATAATTCACCCCCCCACTTT
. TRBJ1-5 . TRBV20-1 CSARDPRAGQPQHF TGCAGTGCTAGAGACCCTCGGGCTGGTCAGCCCCAGCATTTT
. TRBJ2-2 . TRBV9 CASSVGGGGNTGELFF TGTGCCAGCAGCGTAGGTGGAGGGGGCAACACCGGGGAGCTGTTTTTT
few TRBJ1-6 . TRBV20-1 CSARDRTGGNSPLHF TGCAGTGCTAGAGATCGTACAGGAGGAAATTCACCCCTCCACTTT
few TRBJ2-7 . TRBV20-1 CSARGGGEQYF TGCAGTGCTAGAGGGGGTGGCGAGCAGTACTTC
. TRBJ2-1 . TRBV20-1 CSARPLDSTVAYEQFF TGCAGTGCTAGACCCCTGGATAGTACGGTGGCCTACGAGCAGTTCTTC
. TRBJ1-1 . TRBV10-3 CAISERKGTLMNTEAFF TGTGCCATCAGTGAGAGGAAAGGGACCTTGATGAACACTGAAGCTTTCTTT
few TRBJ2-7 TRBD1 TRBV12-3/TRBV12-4 CASSPDRAEQYF TGTGCCAGCAGCCCCGACAGGGCCGAGCAGTACTTC
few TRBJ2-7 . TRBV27 CASSPPSGTRGFYEQYF TGTGCCAGCAGCCCTCCTTCCGGGACACGCGGGTTCTACGAGCAGTACTTC
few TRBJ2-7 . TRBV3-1 CASSQVWNEQYF TGTGCCAGCAGCCAAGTTTGGAACGAGCAGTACTTC
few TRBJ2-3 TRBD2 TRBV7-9 CAKGTSGTDTQYF TGTGCCAAAGGGACTAGCGGGACAGATACGCAGTATTTT
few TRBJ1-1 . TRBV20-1 CSASPTMNTEAFF TGCAGTGCTAGTCCCACCATGAACACTGAAGCTTTCTTT